Each of the 20 T cell receptor beta chains below was sequenced from the same sample in a study of metastatic and nonmetastatic thyroid tumors. From the PCR reads, TCRdb re-called clones with MiXCR. Among about 40,000 clones listed, approximately 15% were seen once. There were no patients who had received any treatment before thyroid surgery. Sequencing used blood. These TCRs come from a female donor with papillary thyroid cancer or a benign thyroid nodule (not recorded which). Some clones in this sample may be carry-over from other donors' samples.

This clone was detected ten times or more. The chain uses TRBV28 and TRBJ1-1, with D unresolved. CDR1 is MDHEN, CDR2 SYDVKM, per germline. The CDR3 loop spans 12 amino acids. V shed 5 bases and J shed 6 bases, with 10 bases lying between them. In DNA form, the CDR3 reads TGTGCCAGCAGTATACCCTTTTCTGAAGCTTTCTTT. It is translated as CASSIPFSEAFF.

V gene TRBV5-1 combines with J gene TRBJ2-3, with TRBD1 identical over 9 bases. Trimming removed 7 bases from V and 3 bases from J; junction bases left unmatched: 9. This CDR3 region has 15 residues. Germline assignment: CDR1 SGHRS and CDR2 YFSETQ. The CDR3: CASRYPGQGTDTQYF. CDR3 sequence (DNA): TGCGCCAGCCGATATCCGGGACAGGGAACAGATACGCAGTATTTT.

In this sample, this clone turned up many times. The chain combines TRBV5-4 with TRBJ1-2, with D unresolved. The V gene's germline CDR1 is SGHNT and CDR2 YYREEE (reference sequence). Trimming removed 4 bases from V and 1 base from J, with 11 bases in between. CDR3 size: 14 residues. In DNA, the CDR3 is TGTGCCAGCAGCAGTACCGGGATTAACTATGGCTACACCTTC. Encoded protein: CASSSTGINYGYTF.

This clone came up many times. This sequence joins TRBV6-4 and TRBJ2-2; D is uncertain. Trimming cost V 6 bases and J 1 base, with 6 bases left between them. Germline V gene sequence: CDR1 MRHNA, CDR2 SNTAGT. This CDR3 is 13 amino acids long. The CDR3: CASRTENTGELFF. The DNA of the CDR3 is TGTGCCAGCAGAACGGAGAACACCGGGGAGCTGTTTTTT.

With respect to this clone: A much larger clone sits a single nucleotide away, making a read error possible. The J gene is TRBJ2-3, the V gene TRBV10-3; TRBD1 is a possible D gene (7 bases). This CDR3 is 18 amino acids long. Germline V gene lookup returns CDR1 ENHRY and CDR2 SYGVKD. V shed 4 bases and J shed 2 bases, with 22 bases lying between them. The CDR3 DNA follows: TGTGCCATCAGTGGCCCCCAGACAGGGCGCGGGGCCACAGATACGCAGTATTTT. This gives the protein CAISGPQTGRGATDTQYF.

This clone was picked up many times. The chain is built from TRBV5-6 and TRBJ2-1; D is undetermined. Between the trimmed V and J ends, which lost 2 bases and 2 bases, there was a span of 11 bases. The CDR3 sequence is 15 residues long. Germline V gene data show CDR1 as SGHDT and CDR2 as YYEEEE. The DNA of the CDR3 is TGTGCCAGCAGCTTCACATCCTTCCCCTACAATGAGCAGTTCTTC. Encoded protein: CASSFTSFPYNEQFF. The entire variable domain, with the rest obtained from reference TRBV5-6 and TRBJ2-1, is as follows: DAGVTQSPTHLIKTRGQQVTLRCSPKSGHDTVSWYQQALGQGPQFIFQYYEEEERQRGNFPDRFSGHQFPNYSSELNVNALLLGDSALYLCASSFTSFPYNEQFFGPGTRLTVL.

This clone showed up many times. The chain is built from TRBV18 and TRBJ2-1, with D possibly matching TRBD2 (6 bases). The CDR3 has 14 residues. Germline V gives CDR1 KGHSH, CDR2 LQKENI. The V gene lost 3 bases and the J gene lost 7 bases, with 13 bases spanning the gap. The CDR3 nucleotides are TGTGCCAGCTCACCCCCGGGACTCTTAAATGAGCAGTTCTTC. Protein sequence: CASSPPGLLNEQFF.

This clone was picked up many times. The CDR3 protein is CASSIGAHSTEAFF. The CDR3 nucleotides read TGTGCCAGCAGTATCGGGGCTCATAGCACTGAAGCTTTCTTT. The chain uses TRBV25-1 and TRBJ1-1, with D perhaps TRBD1 (5 bases). V was shortened by 5 bases and J by 4 bases, with 14 bases between the two germline ends. The germline V gene encodes CDR1 MGHDK and CDR2 SYGVNS. The CDR3 consists of 14 residues. The full variable domain, rest sourced from reference TRBV25-1 and TRBJ1-1, is EADIYQTPRYLVIGTGKKITLECSQTMGHDKMYWYQQDPGMELHLIHYSYGVNSTEKGDLSSESTVSRIRTEHFPLTLESARPSHTSQYLCASSIGAHSTEAFFGQGTRLTVV.

This clone has more than one count but fewer than ten. The chain combines TRBV24-1 with TRBJ2-1, with D possibly called TRBD1 or TRBD2 (5 bases each). Germline CDR1 is KGHDR and CDR2 is SFDVKD. The CDR3 has 15 residues. CDR3 DNA: TGTGCTACCGGCGACTATGCCTCCAGGGTGGATGAGCAGTTCTTC. This translates into CATGDYASRVDEQFF.

The chain carries TRBV9 and TRBJ1-6; D call uncertain. V was pared by 0 bases and J by 11 bases, with 18 bases between. Germline V CDR1 and CDR2: SGDLS, YYNGEE. There are 16 residues in the CDR3. Here the CDR3 reads CASSVGSPADVTPLHF. The CDR3 DNA is TGTGCCAGCAGCGTAGGGAGTCCAGCGGATGTTACACCCCTCCACTTT.

This clone has a count of ten or more. The gene calls are TRBV29-1 and TRBJ1-1, with D uncertain. Germline lookup yields CDR1 SQVTM and CDR2 ANQGSEA. Trimming shortened V by 4 bases and J by 4 bases, and 4 bases separated the two germline ends. CDR3 length: 10 residues. The chain's CDR3 is CSVGGTEAFF. CDR3 DNA sequence: TGCAGCGTTGGGGGCACTGAAGCTTTCTTT. Full variable domain (outside the CDR3, taken from reference TRBV29-1 and TRBJ1-1): SAVISQKPSRDICQRGTSLTIQCQVDSQVTMMFWYRQQPGQSLTLIATANQGSEATYESGFVIDKFPISRPNLTFSTLTVSNMSPEDSSIYLCSVGGTEAFFGQGTRLTVV.

Ten or more counts support this clone. Other DNA sequences in this sample translate to the same CDR3. The rearrangement uses TRBV12-5 and TRBJ2-7; perhaps TRBD1 as D (6 bases). The CDR3 has 10 residues. The germline V gene encodes CDR1 LGHNT and CDR2 FRNRAP. Trimming left V 4 bases short and J 10 bases short, with 8 bases between. The CDR3 DNA sequence: TGTGCTAGTGGTTCCGGGACACAGTACTTC. It codes for CASGSGTQYF.

The sample holds many counts of this clone. The rearrangement uses TRBV20-1 and TRBJ2-6, with D perhaps matching TRBD1 (6 bases). V was cut by 8 bases and J by 4 bases, with 18 bases left in between. Looked up from germline, CDR1 is DFQATT and CDR2 is SNEGSKA (reference sequence). This CDR3 is 15 amino acids long. The CDR3 loop reads CSSNRVVRGANVLTF. The CDR3 region has the DNA TGCAGTTCAAACAGGGTAGTCCGGGGGGCCAACGTCCTGACTTTC.

This clone came up many times. The chain has TRBV4-2 and TRBJ2-7, with D unclear. CDR3 size: 14 residues. Germline V gene sequence: CDR1 LGHNA, CDR2 YNFKEQ. V was cut by 5 bases and J by 6 bases, with 17 bases left in between. CDR3 protein: CASSTGGQVGEQYF. CDR3 DNA sequence: TGTGCCAGCAGCACGGGCGGTCAGGTAGGCGAGCAGTACTTC.

In this sample, this clone turned up many times. This rearrangement joins TRBV4-2 to TRBJ2-3, with unresolved D. V was trimmed by 3 bases and J by 3 bases, leaving 16 bases between them. The germline gives CDR1 LGHNA, CDR2 YNFKEQ. The CDR3 totals 16 residues. The CDR3 DNA follows: TGTGCCAGCAGCCAGACGGGTGTTGGGTTTACAGATACGCAGTATTTT. Amino acid sequence: CASSQTGVGFTDTQYF.

This clone was detected ten times or more. A much more abundant neighbour one base away suggests this may be a read error. CDR3 in DNA: TGTGTCAGCAGCCTGACAGGGAACGCCTATAATTCACCCCTCCACTTT. This codes for CVSSLTGNAYNSPLHF. V gene TRBV28 combines with J gene TRBJ1-6; TRBD1 aligns across 7 bases. Per the germline V gene, CDR1 is MDHEN and CDR2 is SYDVKM. The CDR3 loop spans 16 amino acids.

This clone was picked up a small number of times. This rearrangement joins TRBV11-2 to TRBJ2-7; D is undetermined. The germline CDR1 and CDR2 sequences are SGHAT and FQNNGV. V dropped 1 base and J dropped 6 bases, with 4 bases sitting between them. The length of the CDR3 is 11 residues. CDR3 amino acids: CASSLGTEQYF. CDR3 DNA sequence: TGTGCCAGCAGCTTAGGAACCGAGCAGTACTTC.

In nucleotides, the CDR3 is TGCAGTGCTAGAGATTCGGTGAACACTGAAGCTTTCTTT. It yields the protein CSARDSVNTEAFF. The chain is built from TRBV20-1 and TRBJ1-1, with D uncertain. Germline V gene lookup returns CDR1 DFQATT and CDR2 SNEGSKA (reference sequence). CDR3 length: 13 residues. Trimming removed 0 bases from V and 0 bases from J, with 5 bases in between.

This chain connects TRBV4-3 to TRBJ1-4; 9 bases match TRBD1. Germline V gene sequence: CDR1 LGHNA, CDR2 YSLEER. The CDR3 consists of 16 residues. Germline trimming cut 2 bases from V and 4 bases from J; bases unmatched to any gene: 5. The CDR3 sequence is CASSQKGTGFNEKLFF. Here the CDR3 DNA reads TGCGCCAGCAGCCAAAAGGGGACAGGGTTTAATGAAAAACTGTTTTTT.

This clone was found many times. The rearrangement links TRBV5-4 to TRBJ1-1; possibly TRBD1 for D (6 bases). The CDR3 covers 13 residues. Germline values: CDR1 SGHNT, CDR2 YYREEE (reference sequence). Trimming removed 2 bases at V and 3 bases at J, with 8 bases between. DNA for the CDR3: TGTGCCAGCAGCTTAGGACAGTACACTGAAGCTTTCTTT. Its translation is CASSLGQYTEAFF.